This TCR beta chain was sequenced in a study of T cells after yellow fever vaccination. Study-wide findings and caveats: Secondary responses were weaker yet peaked faster, day 5 versus 15.

Researchers made TCR cDNA using 5'RACE template switching, and this step added a universal primer site and UMIs. TCRdb re-analysed the 5' RACE reads in MiXCR, keeping a single row per CDR3 protein. This sample carries hundreds of thousands of distinct CDR3 sequences, approximately 16% of them seen once, and the ten largest clones take approximately 15%. There are a few counts of this clonotype. The antigen is unknown. Trimming removed 2 bases from V and 5 bases from J, with 14 bases in between. In germline, CDR1 is LGHNA, CDR2 YSLEER. CDR3 length equals 15 residues. The source of this sequence is a man younger than 35 who received the YFV17D yellow fever vaccine. The chain employs TRBV4-3 and TRBJ2-3; no clear D. This specimen consisted of PBMCs, obtained more than 4 days after the first yellow fever vaccination. The CDR3 DNA reads TGCGCCAGCAGCCAACTCGTCGGAAGGAAAGATACGCAGTATTTT. Amino acids: CASSQLVGRKDTQYF.